What follows is one T cell receptor beta chain and its context. Its antigen is unknown. The sample comes from a study of Ad26.COV2.S vaccination and SARS-CoV-2 variants. Study-level points and caveats: Greater spike-specific TCR breadth was seen in vaccine recipients than in placebo recipients.

Method: immunoSEQ multiplex PCR; TCRdb's copy keeps in-frame clones and lacks some. In the table there are just over 350,000 clones, around 90% of which are singletons. V lost 8 bases to trimming and J lost 7 bases; unmatched junction nucleotides: 9. Germline V gene sequence: CDR1 MNHEY, CDR2 SVGAGI. The CDR3 runs 13 residues. The source material was peripheral blood, sampled after recovery from COVID-19. The TCR was taken from a human donor who had recovered from COVID-19. This chain links TRBV6-5 with TRBJ1-2; 8 bases fit TRBD1. CDR3 residues: CASSWTGLAGYTF. The CDR3 DNA is TGTGCCAGCTCATGGACAGGGTTGGCTGGCTACACCTTC.